The source of this T cell receptor (beta chain) is a study of beta chain features in type 1 diabetes. Study outcomes and limitations: Among all four CD4+ subsets, Type 1 diabetes patients had TCRB CDR3s that were moderately but significantly shorter. At VDJ recombination sites, type 1 diabetes patients had fewer insertions and more deleted nucleotides.

Sequenced material consisted of expressed TCRB transcripts (all of the isolated RNA was reverse transcribed). Here immunoSEQ multiplex PCR was the method, and the copy in TCRdb shows in-frame clones only, minus some. The sample holds about 900,000 clones, 17% seen once. Unmatched junction bases numbered 2, after V lost 1 base and J lost 5 bases. Germline V gene sequence: CDR1 SGDLS, CDR2 YYNGEE. CDR3 length: 15 amino acids. This clone was seen more than once but under ten times. The antigen remains unidentified. Every donor had blood drawn once into heparin, about 116 mL on average. Input material: naive CD4+ T cells from blood. This receptor was taken from a woman aged 18-30 years in good health. The chain carries TRBV9 and TRBJ2-1; 11 nucleotides agree with TRBD2. This CDR3 reads CASSVTSGRDNEQFF. CDR3 bases: TGTGCCAGCAGCGTAACTAGCGGGAGAGACAATGAGCAGTTCTTC.